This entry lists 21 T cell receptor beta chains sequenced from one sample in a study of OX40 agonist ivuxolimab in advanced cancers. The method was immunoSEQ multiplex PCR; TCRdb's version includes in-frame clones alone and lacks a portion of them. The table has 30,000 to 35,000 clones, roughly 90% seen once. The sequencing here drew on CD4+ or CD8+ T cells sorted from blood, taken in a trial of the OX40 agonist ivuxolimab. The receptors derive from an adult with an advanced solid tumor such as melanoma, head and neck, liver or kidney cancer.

The CDR3 nucleotides read TGTGCCAGCACCGGGACAGGTGTTGATAGAGATACGCAGTATTTT. Translating it yields CASTGTGVDRDTQYF. The gene calls are TRBV2 and TRBJ2-3; TRBD1 agrees at 8 bases. The V gene end was trimmed by 7 bases and the J gene end by 5 bases; junction bases not matched to a gene: 11. Looked up from germline, CDR1 is SNHLY and CDR2 is FYNNEI. The length of the CDR3 is 15 residues.

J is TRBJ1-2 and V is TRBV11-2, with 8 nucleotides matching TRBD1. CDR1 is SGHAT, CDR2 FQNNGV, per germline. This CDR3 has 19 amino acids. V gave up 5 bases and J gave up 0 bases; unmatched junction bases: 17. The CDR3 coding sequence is TGTGCCAGCAGCCTACACCAGGACAGGGCGGGGGTTTCTAACTATGGCTACACCTTC. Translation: CASSLHQDRAGVSNYGYTF.

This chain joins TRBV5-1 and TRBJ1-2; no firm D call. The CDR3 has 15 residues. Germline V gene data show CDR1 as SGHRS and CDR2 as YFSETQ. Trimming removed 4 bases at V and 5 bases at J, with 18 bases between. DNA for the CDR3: TGCGCCAGCAGCCCCCCGGCAGGCGGTCCTTATGGCTACACCTTC. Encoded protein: CASSPPAGGPYGYTF.

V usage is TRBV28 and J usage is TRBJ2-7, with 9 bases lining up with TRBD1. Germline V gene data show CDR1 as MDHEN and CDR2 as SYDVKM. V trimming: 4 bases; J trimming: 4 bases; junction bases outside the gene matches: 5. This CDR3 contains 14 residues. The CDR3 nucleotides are TGTGCCAGCAGTTGGACAGGGGCTAATTACGAGCAGTACTTC. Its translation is CASSWTGANYEQYF.

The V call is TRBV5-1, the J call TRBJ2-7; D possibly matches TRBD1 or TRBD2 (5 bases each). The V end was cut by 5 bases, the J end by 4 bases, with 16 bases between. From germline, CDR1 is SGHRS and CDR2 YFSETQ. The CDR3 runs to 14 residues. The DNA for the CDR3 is TGCGCCAGCAGTAATCCGGGGACGGAATACGAGCAGTACTTC. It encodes CASSNPGTEYEQYF.

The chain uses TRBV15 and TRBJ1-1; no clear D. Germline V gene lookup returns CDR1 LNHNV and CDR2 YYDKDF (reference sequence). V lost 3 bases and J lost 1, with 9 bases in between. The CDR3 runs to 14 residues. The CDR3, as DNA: TGTGCCACCAGCAGCGAACGAACGAACACTGAAGCTTTCTTT. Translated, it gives CATSSERTNTEAFF.

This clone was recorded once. The CDR3: CASSLRQGVMNTEAFF. CDR3 DNA: TGTGCCAGCAGCCTGAGACAGGGCGTCATGAACACTGAAGCTTTCTTT. The V call is TRBV5-6, the J call TRBJ1-1, with 7 bases fitting TRBD1. The CDR3 covers 16 residues. Looked up from germline, CDR1 is SGHDT and CDR2 is YYEEEE. Trimming took 4 bases from V and 0 from J; bases not matched to a gene: 9. Combining the CDR3 with reference TRBV5-6 and TRBJ1-1 gives the whole variable domain DAGVTQSPTHLIKTRGQQVTLRCSPKSGHDTVSWYQQALGQGPQFIFQYYEEEERQRGNFPDRFSGHQFPNYSSELNVNALLLGDSALYLCASSLRQGVMNTEAFFGQGTRLTVV.

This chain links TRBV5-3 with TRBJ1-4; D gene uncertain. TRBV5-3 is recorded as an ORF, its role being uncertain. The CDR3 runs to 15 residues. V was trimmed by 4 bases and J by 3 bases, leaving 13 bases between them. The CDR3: CARSHPVSANEKLFF. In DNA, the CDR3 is TGTGCCAGAAGCCATCCCGTGAGTGCTAATGAAAAACTGTTTTTT.

The CDR3 DNA reads as TGCGCCAGCAGCCAAGAGTTCCTAGAGACAGGGGATGAGACCGGGGAGCTGTTTTTT. Amino acids: CASSQEFLETGDETGELFF. The V and J genes are TRBV4-1 and TRBJ2-2; 8 nucleotides line up with TRBD1. With V trimmed by 0 bases and J by 5 bases, 14 bases remained unmatched. This CDR3 comprises 19 residues. Germline V gives CDR1 MGHRA, CDR2 YSYEKL.

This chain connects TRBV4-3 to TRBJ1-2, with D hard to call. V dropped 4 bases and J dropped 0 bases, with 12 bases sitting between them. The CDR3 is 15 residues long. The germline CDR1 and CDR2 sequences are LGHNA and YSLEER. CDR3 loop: CASSPGSNANYGYTF. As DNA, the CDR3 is TGCGCCAGCAGCCCCGGCTCGAATGCTAACTATGGCTACACCTTC.

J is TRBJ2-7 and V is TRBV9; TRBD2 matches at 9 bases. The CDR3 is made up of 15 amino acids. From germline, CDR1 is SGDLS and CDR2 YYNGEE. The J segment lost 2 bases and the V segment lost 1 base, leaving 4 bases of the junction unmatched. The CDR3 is CASSVRAGGAYEQYF. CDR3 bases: TGTGCCAGCAGCGTACGAGCGGGGGGTGCCTACGAGCAGTACTTC.

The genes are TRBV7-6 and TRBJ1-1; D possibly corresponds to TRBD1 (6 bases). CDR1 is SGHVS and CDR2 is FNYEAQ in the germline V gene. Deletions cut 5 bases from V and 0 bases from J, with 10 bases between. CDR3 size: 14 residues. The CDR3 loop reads CASSEGGLNTEAFF. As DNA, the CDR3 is TGTGCCAGCAGCGAAGGGGGGTTGAACACTGAAGCTTTCTTT. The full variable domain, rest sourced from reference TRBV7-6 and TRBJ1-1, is GAGVSQSPRYKVTKRGQDVALRCDPISGHVSLYWYRQALGQGPEFLTYFNYEAQQDKSGLPNDRFSAERPEGSISTLTIQRTEQRDSAMYRCASSEGGLNTEAFFGQGTRLTVV.

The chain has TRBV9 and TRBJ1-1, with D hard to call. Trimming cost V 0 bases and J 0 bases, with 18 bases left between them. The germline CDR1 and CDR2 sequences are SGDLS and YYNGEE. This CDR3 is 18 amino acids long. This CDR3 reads CASSVVNRPFGVNTEAFF. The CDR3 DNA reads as TGTGCCAGCAGCGTAGTTAATAGGCCCTTCGGGGTGAACACTGAAGCTTTCTTT.

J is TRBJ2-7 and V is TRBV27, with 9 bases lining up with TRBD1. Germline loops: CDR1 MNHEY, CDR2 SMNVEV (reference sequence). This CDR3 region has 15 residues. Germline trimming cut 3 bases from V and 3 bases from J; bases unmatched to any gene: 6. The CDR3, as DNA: TGTGCCAGCAGTTTGTCTCGGACAGGGGTCTACGAGCAGTACTTC. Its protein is CASSLSRTGVYEQYF.

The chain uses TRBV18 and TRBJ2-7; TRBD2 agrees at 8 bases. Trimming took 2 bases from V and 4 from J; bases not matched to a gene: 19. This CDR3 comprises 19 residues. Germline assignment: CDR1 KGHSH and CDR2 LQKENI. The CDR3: CASSPIAGRTEIWDYEQYF. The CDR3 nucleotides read TGTGCCAGCTCACCAATAGCGGGGCGGACTGAGATCTGGGATTACGAGCAGTACTTC.

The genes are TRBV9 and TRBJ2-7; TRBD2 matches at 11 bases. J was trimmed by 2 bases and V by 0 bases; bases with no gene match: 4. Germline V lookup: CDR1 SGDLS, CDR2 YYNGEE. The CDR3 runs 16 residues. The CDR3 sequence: CASSVGLAGLTYEQYF. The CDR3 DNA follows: TGTGCCAGCAGCGTAGGACTAGCGGGGCTGACCTACGAGCAGTACTTC.

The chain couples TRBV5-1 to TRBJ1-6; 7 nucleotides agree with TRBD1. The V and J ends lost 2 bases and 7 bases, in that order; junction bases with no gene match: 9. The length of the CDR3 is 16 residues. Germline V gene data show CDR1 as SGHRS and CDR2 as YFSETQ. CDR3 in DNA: TGCGCCAGCAGCTTCTTAGGGACAGAAACAAATTCACCCCTCCACTTT. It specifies CASSFLGTETNSPLHF.

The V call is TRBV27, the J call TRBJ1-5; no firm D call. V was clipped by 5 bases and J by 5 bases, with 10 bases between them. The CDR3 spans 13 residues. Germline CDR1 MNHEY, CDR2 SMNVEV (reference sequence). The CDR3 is CASSPGVYQPQHF. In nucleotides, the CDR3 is TGTGCCAGCAGTCCCGGTGTGTATCAGCCCCAGCATTTT.

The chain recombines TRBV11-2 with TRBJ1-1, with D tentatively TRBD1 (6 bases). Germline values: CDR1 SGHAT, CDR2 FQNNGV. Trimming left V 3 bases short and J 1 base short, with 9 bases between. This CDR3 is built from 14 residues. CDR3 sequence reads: CASSLGRGNTEAFF. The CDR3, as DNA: TGTGCCAGCAGCTTGGGCAGGGGGAACACTGAAGCTTTCTTT.

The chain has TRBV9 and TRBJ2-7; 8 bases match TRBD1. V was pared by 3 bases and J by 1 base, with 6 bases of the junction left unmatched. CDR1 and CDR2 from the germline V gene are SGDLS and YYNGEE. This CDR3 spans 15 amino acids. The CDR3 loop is CASSASGQGSYEQYF. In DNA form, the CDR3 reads TGTGCCAGCAGCGCCAGTGGACAGGGATCCTACGAGCAGTACTTC.

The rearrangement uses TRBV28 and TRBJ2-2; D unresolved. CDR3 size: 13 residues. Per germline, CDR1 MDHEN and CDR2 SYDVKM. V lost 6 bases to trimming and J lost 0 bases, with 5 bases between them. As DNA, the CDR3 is TGTGCCAGCAGCCCACCGAACACCGGGGAGCTGTTTTTT. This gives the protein CASSPPNTGELFF.